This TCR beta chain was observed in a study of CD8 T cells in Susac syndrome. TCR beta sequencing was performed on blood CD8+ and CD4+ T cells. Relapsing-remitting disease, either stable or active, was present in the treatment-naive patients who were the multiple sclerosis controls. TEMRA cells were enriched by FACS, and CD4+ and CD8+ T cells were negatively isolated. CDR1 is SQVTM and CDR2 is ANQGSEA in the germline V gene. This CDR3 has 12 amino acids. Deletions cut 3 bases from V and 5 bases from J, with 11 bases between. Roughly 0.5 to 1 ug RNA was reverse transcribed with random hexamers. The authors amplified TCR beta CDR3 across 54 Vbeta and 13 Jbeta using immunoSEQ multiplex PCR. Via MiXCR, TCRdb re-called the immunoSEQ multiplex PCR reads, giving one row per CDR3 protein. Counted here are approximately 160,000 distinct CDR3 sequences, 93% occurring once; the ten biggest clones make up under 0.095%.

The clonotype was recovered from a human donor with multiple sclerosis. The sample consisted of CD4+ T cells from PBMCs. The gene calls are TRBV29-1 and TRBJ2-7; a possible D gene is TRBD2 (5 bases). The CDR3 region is CSVDGTSNEQYF. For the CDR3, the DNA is TGCAGCGTTGACGGTACTAGTAACGAGCAGTACTTC.